The rows below give T cell receptor beta chains drawn from one sample of a study of cytomegalovirus exposure and HLA in healthy donors. The method was immunoSEQ multiplex PCR; TCRdb's version includes in-frame clones alone and lacks a portion of them. The sample contains over 200,000 clones, around 80% of which appear only once. Sequencing was carried out using PBMCs. The receptors stem from a woman aged 40 to 50 in good health and CMV-seronegative. Both conserved end residues are part of each CDR3. The order of the fields is V gene, clone size, J gene, CDR3 protein. Clone size is shown for a subset of rows, as once, few, many or a class of expanded clone.

TRBV5-6	few	TRBJ2-7	CASSLGGREQYF
TRBV11-2	-	TRBJ2-7	CASSKPRQLAYEQYF
TRBV19	-	TRBJ2-7	CASSSRTGGVEQYF
TRBV7-2	-	TRBJ2-7	CASSARRATYEQYF
TRBV30	-	TRBJ1-4	CAWRGGTGDNEKLFF
TRBV7-9	-	TRBJ2-5	CASRSGEYQETQYF
TRBV7-9	-	TRBJ1-2	CASSTTDRADYGYTF
TRBV2	-	TRBJ1-1	CASSRDRGRGNTEAFF
TRBV5-1	-	TRBJ2-1	CASINGAGTGNEQFF
TRBV28	-	TRBJ1-1	CASSTTGTGFIVWTEAFF
TRBV27	-	TRBJ1-5	CASSLYLNQPQHF
TRBV6-4	once	TRBJ1-2	CASSDSSRGAGGYTF